The 9 T cell receptor beta chains reported below all come from one sample, sequenced in a study of blood T cell repertoires in COVID-19. Sequencing was performed with immunoSEQ multiplex PCR; in TCRdb, only in-frame clones are kept and a portion is missing. The sample holds around 310,000 clones; roughly 90% are singletons and the top ten take 3.5% to 4%. Sequenced: peripheral blood. Source of these receptors: a woman aged 50 to 65 with active or convalescent COVID-19.

The rearrangement joins TRBV9 to TRBJ2-5, with TRBD2 matching 7 bases. This CDR3 spans 13 amino acids. Per the germline V gene, CDR1 is SGDLS and CDR2 is YYNGEE. Germline trimming cut 1 base from V and 5 bases from J; bases unmatched to any gene: 2. CDR3 sequence reads: CASSVRTRETQYF. The CDR3 bases are TGTGCCAGCAGCGTAAGGACTAGGGAGACCCAGTACTTC.

CDR3 nucleotide sequence: TGTGCCAGCAGTTTCGGCCCAGGGGGGAATAGCAATCAGCCCCAGCATTTT. Protein sequence: CASSFGPGGNSNQPQHF. The chain joins TRBV28 to TRBJ1-5; TRBD1 matches 7 bases. The germline CDR1 and CDR2 sequences are MDHEN and SYDVKM. V dropped 3 bases and J dropped 0; count of bases not matched to a gene: 8. This CDR3 has 17 amino acids. The full variable domain, in which reference TRBV28 and TRBJ1-5 provide the parts outside the CDR3, is DVKVTQSSRYLVKRTGEKVFLECVQDMDHENMFWYRQDPGLGLRLIYFSYDVKMKEKGDIPEGYSVSREKKERFSLILESASTNQTSMYLCASSFGPGGNSNQPQHFGDGTRLSIL.

This clone appeared a single time. The chain combines TRBV13 with TRBJ2-2, with TRBD1 matching 9 bases. J lost 5 bases, V lost 4 bases, and 5 bases had no gene match. The CDR3 length is 15 residues. From germline, CDR1 is PRHDT and CDR2 FYEKMQ (reference sequence). CDR3 in DNA: TGTGCCAGCAGCTCGGACAGGGGAGTAACCGGGGAGCTGTTTTTT. It is translated as CASSSDRGVTGELFF. The full variable domain, rest sourced from reference TRBV13 and TRBJ2-2, is AAGVIQSPRHLIKEKRETATLKCYPIPRHDTVYWYQQGPGQDPQFLISFYEKMQSDKGSIPDRFSAQQFSDYHSELNMSSLELGDSALYFCASSSDRGVTGELFFGEGSRLTVL.

This clone was observed once. The rearrangement joins TRBV9 to TRBJ2-3; D perhaps matches TRBD2 (7 bases). The germline V gene encodes CDR1 SGDLS and CDR2 YYNGEE. The CDR3 runs 15 residues. V gave up 0 bases and J gave up 2 bases, with 10 bases separating them. The CDR3: CASSVEGGATDTQYF. The CDR3 DNA reads TGTGCCAGCAGCGTAGAAGGGGGGGCCACAGATACGCAGTATTTT.

The rearrangement links TRBV6-5 to TRBJ1-2; 8 nucleotides align to TRBD1. CDR1 is MNHEY and CDR2 is SVGAGI in the germline V gene. Unmatched junction bases numbered 7, after V lost 2 bases and J lost 8 bases. This CDR3 contains 14 residues. CDR3 DNA: TGTGCCAGCAGTTACGGCGGCAGGGGGCGCGGCTACACCTTC. This codes for CASSYGGRGRGYTF.

This rearrangement joins TRBV2 to TRBJ2-7; TRBD1 might be the D (7 bases). The CDR3 is 13 residues long. V shed 8 bases and J shed 6 bases, with 17 bases lying between them. The germline V gene has CDR1 SNHLY and CDR2 FYNNEI. The CDR3 spells CASFGQVGGEQYF. The CDR3 coding sequence is TGTGCCAGCTTTGGACAGGTCGGGGGCGAGCAGTACTTC.

The chain has TRBV28 and TRBJ2-3; TRBD1 aligns across 8 bases. Germline V lookup: CDR1 MDHEN, CDR2 SYDVKM. Germline trimming cut 3 bases from V and 13 bases from J; bases unmatched to any gene: 6. This CDR3 is 12 amino acids long. The CDR3 bases are TGTGCCAGCAGTTTCGGACAGGGTTTCGAGTATTTT. Its translation is CASSFGQGFEYF. The whole variable domain, filled in from reference TRBV28 and TRBJ2-3, reads DVKVTQSSRYLVKRTGEKVFLECVQDMDHENMFWYRQDPGLGLRLIYFSYDVKMKEKGDIPEGYSVSREKKERFSLILESASTNQTSMYLCASSFGQGFEYFGPGTRLTVL.

V usage is TRBV28 and J usage is TRBJ2-7; 11 nucleotides align to TRBD1. The junction had 2 bases not matched to a gene; V was cut back by 5 bases and J by 5 bases. The CDR3 covers 13 residues. Germline CDR1 is MDHEN and CDR2 is SYDVKM. The CDR3 bases are TGTGCCAGCAGTCCGGACAGGGGGCACGAGCAGTACTTC. Amino acids: CASSPDRGHEQYF.

The rearrangement links TRBV30 to TRBJ2-5; possible D gene TRBD2, 7 bases. CDR3 size: 13 residues. Germline V gene sequence: CDR1 GTSNPN, CDR2 SVGIG (reference sequence). V lost 4 bases and J lost 5, with 14 bases in between. The CDR3 is CAWNVGGPETQYF. Written as DNA, the CDR3 is TGTGCCTGGAACGTGGGGGGGCCTGAGACCCAGTACTTC.